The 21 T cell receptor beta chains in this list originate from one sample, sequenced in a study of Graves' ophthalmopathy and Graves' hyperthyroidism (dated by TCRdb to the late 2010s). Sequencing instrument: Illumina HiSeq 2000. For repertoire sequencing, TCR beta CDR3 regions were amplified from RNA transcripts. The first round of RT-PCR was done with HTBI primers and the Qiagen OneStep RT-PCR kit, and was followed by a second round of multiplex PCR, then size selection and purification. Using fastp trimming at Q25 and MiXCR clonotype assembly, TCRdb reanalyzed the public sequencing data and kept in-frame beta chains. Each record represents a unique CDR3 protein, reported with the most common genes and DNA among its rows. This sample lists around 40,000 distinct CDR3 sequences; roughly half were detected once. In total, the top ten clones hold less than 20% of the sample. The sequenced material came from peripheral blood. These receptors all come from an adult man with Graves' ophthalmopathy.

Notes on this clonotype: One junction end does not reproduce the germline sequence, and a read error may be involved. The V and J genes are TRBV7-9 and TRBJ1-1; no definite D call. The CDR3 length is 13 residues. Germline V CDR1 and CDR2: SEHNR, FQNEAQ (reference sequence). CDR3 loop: CASSQSTNTEAFF. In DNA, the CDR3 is TGTGCCAGCAGCCAGAGTACGAACACCGAAGCTTTCTTT. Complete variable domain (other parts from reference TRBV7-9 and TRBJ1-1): DTGVSQNPRHKITKRGQNVTFRCDPISEHNRLYWYRQTLGQGPEFLTYFQNEAQLEKSRLLSDRFSAERPKGSFSTLEIQRTEQGDSAMYLCASSQSTNTEAFFGQGTRLTVV.

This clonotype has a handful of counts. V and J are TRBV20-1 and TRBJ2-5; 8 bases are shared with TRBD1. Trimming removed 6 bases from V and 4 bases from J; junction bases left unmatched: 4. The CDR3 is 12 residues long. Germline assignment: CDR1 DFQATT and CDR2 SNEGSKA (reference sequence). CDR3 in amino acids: CSADRGGETQYF. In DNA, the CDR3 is TGCAGTGCAGACAGGGGAGGAGAGACCCAGTACTTC.

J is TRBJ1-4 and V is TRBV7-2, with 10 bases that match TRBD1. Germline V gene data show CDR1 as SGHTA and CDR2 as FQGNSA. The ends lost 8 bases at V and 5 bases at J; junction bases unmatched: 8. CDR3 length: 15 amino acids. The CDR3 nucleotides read TGTGCCAGCTCACCACCGGGACAGGGGAATGAAAAACTGTTTTTT. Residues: CASSPPGQGNEKLFF.

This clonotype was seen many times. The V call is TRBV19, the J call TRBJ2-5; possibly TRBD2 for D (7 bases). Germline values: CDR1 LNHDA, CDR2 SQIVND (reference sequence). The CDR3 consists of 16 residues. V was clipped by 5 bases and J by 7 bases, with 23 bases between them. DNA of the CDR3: TGTGCCAGTAGTTCCCGGGCCCCGCGGGGAGGGGGGACCCAGTACTTC. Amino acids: CASSSRAPRGGGTQYF.

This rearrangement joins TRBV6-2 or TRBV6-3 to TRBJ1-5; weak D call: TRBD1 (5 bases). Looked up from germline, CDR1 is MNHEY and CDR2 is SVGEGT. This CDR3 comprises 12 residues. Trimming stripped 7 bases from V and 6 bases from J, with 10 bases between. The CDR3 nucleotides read TGTGCCAGCAAGCGGGGGAGTCAGCCCCAGCATTTT. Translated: CASKRGSQPQHF.

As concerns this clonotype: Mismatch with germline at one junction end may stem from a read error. The CDR3 nucleotides read TGTGCCATCAGCTTTAACAACAATGAGCAGTTCTTC. Protein: CAISFNNNEQFF. The chain is built from TRBV7-9 and TRBJ2-1; D is ambiguous. This CDR3 region has 12 residues. Germline CDR1 SEHNR, CDR2 FQNEAQ (reference sequence).

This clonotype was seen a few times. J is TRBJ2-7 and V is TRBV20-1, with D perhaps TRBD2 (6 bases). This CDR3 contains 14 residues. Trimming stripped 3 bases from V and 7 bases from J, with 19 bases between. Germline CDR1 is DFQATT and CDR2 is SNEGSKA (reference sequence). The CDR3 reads CSASESGVTREQYF. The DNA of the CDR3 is TGCAGTGCTAGTGAGTCGGGAGTGACGAGGGAGCAGTACTTC.

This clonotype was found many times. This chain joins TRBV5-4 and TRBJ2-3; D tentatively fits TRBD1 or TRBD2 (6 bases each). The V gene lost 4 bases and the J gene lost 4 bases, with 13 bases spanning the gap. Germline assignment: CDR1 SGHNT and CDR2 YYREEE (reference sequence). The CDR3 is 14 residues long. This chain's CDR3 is CASSRGGISDTQYF. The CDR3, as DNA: TGTGCCAGCAGCCGAGGGGGGATCTCAGATACGCAGTATTTT. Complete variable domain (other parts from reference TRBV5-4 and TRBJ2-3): ETGVTQSPTHLIKTRGQQVTLRCSSQSGHNTVSWYQQALGQGPQFIFQYYREEENGRGNFPPRFSGLQFPNYSSELNVNALELDDSALYLCASSRGGISDTQYFGPGTRLTVL.

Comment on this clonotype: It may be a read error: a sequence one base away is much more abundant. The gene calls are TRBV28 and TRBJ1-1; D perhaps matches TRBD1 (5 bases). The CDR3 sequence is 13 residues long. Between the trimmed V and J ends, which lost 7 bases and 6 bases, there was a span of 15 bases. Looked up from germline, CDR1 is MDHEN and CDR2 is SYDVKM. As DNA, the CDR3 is TGTGCCAGCAAACTAACTGTGGGGGCTGAAGCTTTCTTT. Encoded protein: CASKLTVGAEAFF.

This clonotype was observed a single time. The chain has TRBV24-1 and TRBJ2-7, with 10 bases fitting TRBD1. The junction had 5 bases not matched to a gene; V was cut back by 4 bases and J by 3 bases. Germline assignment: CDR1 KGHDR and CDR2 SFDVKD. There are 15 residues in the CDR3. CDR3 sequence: CATSDPWTGGYEQYV. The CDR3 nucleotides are TGTGCCACCAGTGACCCCTGGACAGGGGGCTACGAGCAGTACGTC.

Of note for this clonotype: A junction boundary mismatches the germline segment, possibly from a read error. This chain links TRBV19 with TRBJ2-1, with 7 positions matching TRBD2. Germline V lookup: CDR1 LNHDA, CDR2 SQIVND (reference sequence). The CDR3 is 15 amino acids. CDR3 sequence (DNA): TGTGCCAGTAGTATAGGGGGGGGAGCCTACAATGGGCAGTTCTTC. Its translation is CASSIGGGAYNGQFF.

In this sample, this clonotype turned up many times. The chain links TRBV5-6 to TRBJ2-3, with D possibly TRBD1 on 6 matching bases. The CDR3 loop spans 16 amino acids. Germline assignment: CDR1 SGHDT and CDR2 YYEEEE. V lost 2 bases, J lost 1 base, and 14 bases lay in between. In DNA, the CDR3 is TGTGCCAGCAGCTTATATCAGGGGTTCGGCACAGATACGCAGTATTTT. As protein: CASSLYQGFGTDTQYF.

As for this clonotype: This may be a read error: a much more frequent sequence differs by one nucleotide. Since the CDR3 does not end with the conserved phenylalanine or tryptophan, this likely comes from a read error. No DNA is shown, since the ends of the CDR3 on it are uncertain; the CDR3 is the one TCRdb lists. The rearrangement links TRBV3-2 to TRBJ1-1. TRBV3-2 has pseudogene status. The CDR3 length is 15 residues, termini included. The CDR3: CASSQEGSLNTEAFV.

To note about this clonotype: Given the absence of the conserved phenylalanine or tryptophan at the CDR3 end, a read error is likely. The CDR3 region has the DNA TGTGCCAGCAGTCTTGCAGGGGGCGCAGATACGCAGTATTGT. It encodes CASSLAGGADTQYC. The chain recombines TRBV6-5 with TRBJ2-3, with 8 bases lining up with TRBD1. The J segment lost 4 bases and the V segment lost 5 bases, leaving 5 bases of the junction unmatched. Looked up from germline, CDR1 is MNHEY and CDR2 is SVGAGI. The CDR3 spans 14 residues.

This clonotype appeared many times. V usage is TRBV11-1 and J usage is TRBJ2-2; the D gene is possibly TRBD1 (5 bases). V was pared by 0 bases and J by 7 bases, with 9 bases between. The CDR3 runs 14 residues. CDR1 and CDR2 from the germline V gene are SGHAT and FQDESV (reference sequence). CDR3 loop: CASSLAPGRGELFF. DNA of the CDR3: TGTGCCAGCAGCTTAGCACCAGGGCGCGGGGAGCTGTTTTTT.

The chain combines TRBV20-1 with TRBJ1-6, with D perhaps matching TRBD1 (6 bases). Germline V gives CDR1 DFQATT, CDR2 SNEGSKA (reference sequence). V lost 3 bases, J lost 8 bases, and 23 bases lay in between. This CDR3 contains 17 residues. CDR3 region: CSASVTGHGLFDSPLHF. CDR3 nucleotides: TGCAGTGCTAGTGTCACAGGGCACGGACTTTTTGATTCACCCCTCCACTTT.

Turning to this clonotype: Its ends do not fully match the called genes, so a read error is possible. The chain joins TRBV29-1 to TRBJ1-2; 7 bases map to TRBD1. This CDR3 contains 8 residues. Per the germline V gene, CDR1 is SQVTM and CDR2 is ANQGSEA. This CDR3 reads CSVAGTAW. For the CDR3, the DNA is TGCAGCGTAGCCGGGACAGCGTGG.

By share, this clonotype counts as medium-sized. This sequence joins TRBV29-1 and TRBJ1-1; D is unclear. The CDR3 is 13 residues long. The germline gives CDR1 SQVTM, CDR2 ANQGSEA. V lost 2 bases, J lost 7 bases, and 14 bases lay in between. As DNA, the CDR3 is TGCAGCGTTGAACGAAGCAGAGGGCTTGAAGCTTTCTTT. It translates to CSVERSRGLEAFF.

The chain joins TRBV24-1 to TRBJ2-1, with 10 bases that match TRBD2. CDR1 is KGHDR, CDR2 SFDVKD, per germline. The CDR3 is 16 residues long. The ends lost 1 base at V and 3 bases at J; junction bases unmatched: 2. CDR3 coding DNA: TGTGCCACCAGTGATTTAGCGGGAGGGGACTACAATGAGCAGTTCTTC. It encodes CATSDLAGGDYNEQFF.

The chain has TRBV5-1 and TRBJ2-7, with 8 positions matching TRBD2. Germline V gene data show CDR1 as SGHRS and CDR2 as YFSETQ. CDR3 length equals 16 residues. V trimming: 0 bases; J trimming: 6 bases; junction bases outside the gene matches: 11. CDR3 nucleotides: TGCGCCAGCAGCTTGGCCATAGGAGCGGGAGCGACCGAGCAGTACTTC. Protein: CASSLAIGAGATEQYF.

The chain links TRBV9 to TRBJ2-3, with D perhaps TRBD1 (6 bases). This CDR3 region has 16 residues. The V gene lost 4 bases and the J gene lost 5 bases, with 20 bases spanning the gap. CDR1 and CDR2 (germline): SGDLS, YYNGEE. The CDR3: CASSYAPGVVGDTQYF. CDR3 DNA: TGTGCCAGCAGCTACGCACCAGGGGTGGTAGGAGATACGCAGTATTTT. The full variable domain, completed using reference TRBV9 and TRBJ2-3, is DSGVTQTPKHLITATGQRVTLRCSPRSGDLSVYWYQQSLDQGLQFLIQYYNGEERAKGNILERFSAQQFPDLHSELNLSSLELGDSALYFCASSYAPGVVGDTQYFGPGTRLTVL.